A selection of T cell receptor beta chains follows, all from one sample in a study of blood T cells in healthy people across ages. TCRdb analysed the 5' RACE reads with MiXCR anew, one entry per CDR3 protein. Of approximately 1.5 million distinct CDR3 sequences listed, roughly 32% are singletons. Sample: blood. These receptors originate from a young woman in good health. Both conserved end residues are part of each CDR3.

V gene,J gene,CDR3 protein
TRBV9,TRBJ1-1,CASSEQTGGYTEVFF
TRBV6-5,TRBJ2-1,CASKWRLAGTHNEQFF
TRBV7-2,TRBJ2-5,CASSLVAGNRETQYF
TRBV21-1,TRBJ1-1,CASSKGSGENTEAFF
TRBV6-2/TRBV6-3,TRBJ1-4,CASSYPGQGNEKLFF
TRBV20-1,TRBJ2-7,CSARDTQDEQYF
TRBV7-2,TRBJ1-2,CASSPGGIQGVLLDYTF
TRBV29-1,TRBJ2-3,CSVEPKGRGVVGTDTQYF
TRBV7-9,TRBJ2-1,CASSLLGTSSYNEQFF
TRBV7-9,TRBJ1-1,CASPEPEQNTEAFF
TRBV5-1,TRBJ2-4,CASSRLGFQLDIQYF
TRBV5-1,TRBJ2-7,CASSLGGQGSHEQYF
TRBV6-2/TRBV6-3,TRBJ1-1,CASIRPRETEAFF
TRBV19,TRBJ2-7,CASSIGVSGWIYEQYF
TRBV27,TRBJ2-1,CASSFRVGSSYNEQFF
TRBV5-1,TRBJ2-1,CASSLRPSPSGSYNEQFF
TRBV6-5,TRBJ2-7,CAGSYNRGGEQYF
TRBV7-9,TRBJ2-3,CASSFPASGTDTQYF
TRBV12-3/TRBV12-4,TRBJ1-4,CASSPRLGKLFF
TRBV12-3/TRBV12-4,TRBJ2-7,CASGVEGAISEQYF
TRBV27,TRBJ1-5,CASSLIGTGSNQPQHF
TRBV27,TRBJ1-6,CASSPQDRGDSPLHF
TRBV4-1,TRBJ2-6,CASRQPSGANVQTF
TRBV5-1,TRBJ2-7,CASSLDPLPRQYF
TRBV7-2,TRBJ1-2,CASSLGRDGHTF
TRBV6-6,TRBJ1-4,CASRATGGKLFF
TRBV4-1,TRBJ2-1,CASSQEGGGYYNEQFF
TRBV20-1,TRBJ2-5,CSAPSLATQETQYF
TRBV7-8,TRBJ2-7,CASSLELSYEQYF
TRBV20-1,TRBJ2-1,CSARGAGAEFYNEQFF
TRBV7-9,TRBJ2-7,CASSLERYGRDSYEQYF
TRBV3-1,TRBJ1-2,CASSQDTGRSYGYTF
TRBV5-1,TRBJ2-7,CASSATMYYEQYF
TRBV4-1,TRBJ2-7,CASSQGTGAEQYF
TRBV5-1,TRBJ2-3,CASSLAYVTDTQYF
TRBV28,TRBJ2-3,CASLAGGGDTQYF
TRBV7-8,TRBJ2-7,CASSLARTRRASDNYEQYF
TRBV10-3,TRBJ2-5,CAIAGGRETQYF
TRBV20-1,TRBJ1-5,CSAGQGAGHPQHF
TRBV29-1,TRBJ1-2,CSVEGSDGYTF
TRBV20-1,TRBJ1-2,CSASTTGGYGYTF
TRBV20-1,TRBJ2-7,CSARGGGTGYEQYF
TRBV9,TRBJ1-1,CASSVGYGEGATEAFF
TRBV15,TRBJ1-6,CATSRDLVQGASPLHF
TRBV5-1,TRBJ1-5,CASSLGTGGEPQHF
TRBV4-1,TRBJ2-7,CASSHEVWGAQREQYF
TRBV5-8,TRBJ2-3,CASSPPVGDTQYF
TRBV6-1,TRBJ2-7,CASNEAGWAYEQYF
TRBV13,TRBJ2-3,CASSLRNTDTQYF
TRBV20-1,TRBJ2-1,CSPIIPVHEQFF
TRBV6-1,TRBJ1-2,CASSETAGPLRGYTF
TRBV10-1,TRBJ2-7,CASSNRGGEQYF
TRBV4-2,TRBJ2-2,CASSQEDRRNTGELFF